Reported below is one TCR beta chain. Antigen unknown. The data derive from a study of T cell responses to AZD1222 COVID-19 vaccine. Findings of the study overall: At study baseline, merely five or six AZD1222 recipients were seropositive. Spike-specific TCR breadth and depth were elevated following two AZD1222 doses.

This CDR3 is built from 13 residues. From germline, CDR1 is SGHAT and CDR2 FQNNGV. The ends were cut back, 2 bases at V and 3 bases at J, with 8 bases in the middle. Some clones are missing from TCRdb's copy, which holds only in-frame ones; the method was immunoSEQ multiplex PCR. The sample shows tens of thousands of clones, roughly 90% of them seen only once. The TCR comes from an adult who received the AZD1222 COVID-19 vaccine. The material sequenced was peripheral blood, taken 28 days after the second AZD1222 dose. This chain links TRBV11-2 with TRBJ2-7, with D unresolved. CDR3 amino acids: CASSLMAFYEQYF. The CDR3 DNA is TGTGCCAGCAGCTTAATGGCGTTCTACGAGCAGTACTTC.